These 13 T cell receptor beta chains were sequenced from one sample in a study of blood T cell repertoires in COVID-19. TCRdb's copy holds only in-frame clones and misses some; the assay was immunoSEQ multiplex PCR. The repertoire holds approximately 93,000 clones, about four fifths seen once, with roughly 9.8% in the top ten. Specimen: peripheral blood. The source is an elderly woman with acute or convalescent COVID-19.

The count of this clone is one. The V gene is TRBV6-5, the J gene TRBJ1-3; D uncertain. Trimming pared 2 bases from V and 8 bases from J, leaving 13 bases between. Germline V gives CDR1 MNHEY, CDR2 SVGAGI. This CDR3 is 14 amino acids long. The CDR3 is CASSYRPGRDTIYF. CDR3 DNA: TGTGCCAGCAGTTACCGGCCGGGGAGGGACACCATATATTTT.

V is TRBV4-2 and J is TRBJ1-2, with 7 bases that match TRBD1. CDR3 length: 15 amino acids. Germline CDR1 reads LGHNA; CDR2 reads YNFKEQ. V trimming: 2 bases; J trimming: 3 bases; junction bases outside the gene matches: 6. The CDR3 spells CASSQQTGLDYGYTF. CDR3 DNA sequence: TGTGCCAGCAGCCAACAGACAGGGTTGGACTATGGCTACACCTTC.

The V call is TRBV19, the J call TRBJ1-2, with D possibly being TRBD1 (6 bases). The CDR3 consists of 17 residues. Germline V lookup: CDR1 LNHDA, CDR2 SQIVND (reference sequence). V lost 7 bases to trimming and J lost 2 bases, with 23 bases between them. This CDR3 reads CASKKYPLQGGNYGYTF. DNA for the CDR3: TGTGCCAGTAAAAAATACCCACTACAGGGAGGGAACTATGGCTACACCTTC.

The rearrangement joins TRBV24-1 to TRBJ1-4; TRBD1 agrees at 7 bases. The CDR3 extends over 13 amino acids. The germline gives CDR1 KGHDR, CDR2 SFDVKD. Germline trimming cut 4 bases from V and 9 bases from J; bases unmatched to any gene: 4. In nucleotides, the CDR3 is TGTGCCACCAGTGACCCGACAGGGCAAAAACTGTTTTTT. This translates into CATSDPTGQKLFF.

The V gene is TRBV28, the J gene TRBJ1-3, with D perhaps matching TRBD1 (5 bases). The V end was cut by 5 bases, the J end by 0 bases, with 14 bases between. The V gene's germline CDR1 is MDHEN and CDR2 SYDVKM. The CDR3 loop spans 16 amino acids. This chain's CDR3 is CASSLGGLPSGNTIYF. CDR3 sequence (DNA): TGTGCCAGCAGTCTGGGGGGGTTACCCTCTGGAAACACCATATATTTT.

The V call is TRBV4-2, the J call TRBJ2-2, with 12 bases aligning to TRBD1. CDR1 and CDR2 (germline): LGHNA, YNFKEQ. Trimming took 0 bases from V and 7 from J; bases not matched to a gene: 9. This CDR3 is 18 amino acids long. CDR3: CASSQDTRGQGAGGELFF. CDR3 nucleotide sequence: TGTGCCAGCAGCCAAGATACCAGGGGACAGGGGGCGGGCGGGGAGCTGTTTTTT.

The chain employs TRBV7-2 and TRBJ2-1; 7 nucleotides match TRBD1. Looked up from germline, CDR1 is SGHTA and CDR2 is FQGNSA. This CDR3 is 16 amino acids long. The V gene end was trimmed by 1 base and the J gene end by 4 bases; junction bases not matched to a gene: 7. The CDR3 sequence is CASSLDWDSYYNEQFF. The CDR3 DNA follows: TGTGCCAGCAGCTTAGATTGGGACAGTTATTACAATGAGCAGTTCTTC.

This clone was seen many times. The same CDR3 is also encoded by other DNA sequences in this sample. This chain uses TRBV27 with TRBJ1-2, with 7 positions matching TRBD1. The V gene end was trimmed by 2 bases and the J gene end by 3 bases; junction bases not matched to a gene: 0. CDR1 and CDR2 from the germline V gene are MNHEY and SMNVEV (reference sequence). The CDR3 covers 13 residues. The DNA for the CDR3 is TGTGCCAGCAGTTTACAGGGGGACTATGGCTACACCTTC. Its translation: CASSLQGDYGYTF.

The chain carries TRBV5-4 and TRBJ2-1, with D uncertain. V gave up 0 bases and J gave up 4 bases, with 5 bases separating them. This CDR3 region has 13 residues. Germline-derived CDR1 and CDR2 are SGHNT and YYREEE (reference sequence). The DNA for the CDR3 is TGTGCCAGCAGCTTGGCATTTTACAATGAGCAGTTCTTC. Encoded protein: CASSLAFYNEQFF.

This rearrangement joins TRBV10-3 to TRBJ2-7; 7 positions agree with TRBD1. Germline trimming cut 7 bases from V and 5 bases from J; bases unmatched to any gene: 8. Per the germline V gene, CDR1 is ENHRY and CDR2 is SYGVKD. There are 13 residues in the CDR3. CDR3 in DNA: TGTGCCATCATGAAACAGGGGAACAACGAGCAGTACTTC. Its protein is CAIMKQGNNEQYF.

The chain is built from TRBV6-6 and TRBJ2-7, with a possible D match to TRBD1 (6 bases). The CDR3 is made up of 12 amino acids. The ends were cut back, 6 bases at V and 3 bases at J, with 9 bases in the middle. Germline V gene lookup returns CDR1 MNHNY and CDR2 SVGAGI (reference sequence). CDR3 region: CASSKDSYEQYF. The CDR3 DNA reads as TGTGCCAGCAGCAAGGACAGCTACGAGCAGTACTTC.

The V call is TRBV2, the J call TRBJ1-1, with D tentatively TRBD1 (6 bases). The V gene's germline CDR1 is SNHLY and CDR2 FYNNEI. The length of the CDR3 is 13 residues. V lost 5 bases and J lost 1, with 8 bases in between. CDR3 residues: CASSPQGNTEAFF. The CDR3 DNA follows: TGTGCCAGCAGTCCACAGGGGAACACTGAAGCTTTCTTT.

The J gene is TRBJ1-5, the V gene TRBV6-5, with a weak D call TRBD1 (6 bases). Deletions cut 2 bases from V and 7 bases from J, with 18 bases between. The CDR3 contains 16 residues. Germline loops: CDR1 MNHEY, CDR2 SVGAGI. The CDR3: CASSYRPGGLGQPQHF. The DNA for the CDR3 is TGTGCCAGCAGTTACCGACCGGGGGGGCTTGGACAGCCCCAGCATTTT.